This TCR beta chain appears in the sequencing data of a study of blood T cells in healthy people across ages (dated by TCRdb to between 2014 and 2017). Broadly, across the study: In model experiments, template switching captured about one uniquely barcoded TCR beta cDNA molecule for every two T cells. Donors were grouped into four age groups: young (average roughly 16 years), middle-aged (about 38), aged (around 62) and long-lived (just over 80). For two donors (one aged 18 to 29 and one aged 80 or older), the study analyzed two additional independent replicas of 1 million unique cDNA reads from the same blood draw. To avoid experimental bias, donors of different ages were distributed randomly across sequencing lanes. To track age-related changes in TCR beta repertoire diversity, the study relied on deep sequencing normalized with unique cDNA molecular identifiers. What the work shows at the level of the full study, not this receptor alone: Observed TCR beta diversity per million T cells fell roughly linearly with age, and a significant reduction was already apparent by age about 43. Donor CMV infection status was unknown, potentially confounding age-related changes in expanded clonotypes. Compared with the aged group, the long-lived group had more naive CD4+ T cells, fewer expanded clones and increased TCR diversity, suggesting age selection. Since profiling was done on bulk unsorted PBMCs, naive and antigen-experienced compartments could not be conclusively compared. Total diversity estimates from one million sequenced T cells were considered lower bounds and underestimates. The percentage of naive T cells measured by flow cytometry correlated strongly with observed TCR beta diversity.

The donors were roughly 39 Caucasian individuals from Russia, aged roughly 6 to 100 years, who were systemically healthy. Each donor gave ten milliliters of peripheral blood, collected into EDTA-treated Vacutainer tubes. Ficoll-Paque density-gradient centrifugation was used to isolate PBMCs, with at least 6 million obtained per sample. Trizol reagent was used to extract total RNA from the PBMCs, yielding at least 5 micrograms per sample. The percentages of naive CD45RAhigh/CD27high T cells were determined by flow cytometry on a PBMC aliquot from every donor. With regard to this clonotype: Its antigen remains unidentified. It has no much larger one-base neighbor in the sample; base qualities were not kept.

The germline ends are 21 bases apart after V is trimmed by 8 bases and J by 1 base. The CDR3 goes from the cysteine to the phenylalanine over 16 residues. The sequence is cut down to CDR3 DNA, 48 bases in frame from base 1. The germline V gene yields SGHTA for CDR1 and FQGNSA for CDR2. Library preparation employed 5' RACE. The instrument given in TCRdb is Illumina HiSeq 2500. A second PCR of roughly 6 to 12 cycles was run with a J-beta primer mix and a sample-barcoded 5' primer. A unique molecular identifier was introduced onto each TCR beta cDNA molecule by a template-switch 5' adaptor carrying 12 random nucleotides. Each sample yielded at least 2.5 million CDR3-containing paired-end reads. All of the RNA was converted into first-strand cDNA using the Mint cDNA synthesis kit, with a TRBC-specific oligonucleotide serving as the primer. Following uracil-DNA glycosylase treatment, all cDNA underwent a first 18-cycle PCR with the universal primers M1SS and BC2_uni_R. Concerning the study's data processing: For normalization, 1 million high-quality reads, each with a distinct molecular identifier, were randomly selected from each sample. Reads with shared molecular identifiers were discarded instead of being binned into consensus sequences. MiTCR, run with a Q25 quality threshold and the strictest error-elimination algorithm, handled CDR3 identification, clonotype clustering and error correction. Lower-bound total TCR beta diversity was estimated with a nonparametric unseen species model using Euler transformation. The public reads were quality trimmed at Q25 with fastp and then assembled into clones with MiXCR by TCRdb, keeping productive beta chains. Each entry merges the rows of one CDR3 protein and shows their most common DNA and genes. TCRdb, not the original authors, processed these V and J calls. The sample profile shows about 1,500,000 distinct CDR3 sequences; approximately 30% of them were found once. Roughly 8.2% of the sample is in the top ten clones.

The source material was blood. The rearrangement joined TRBV7-2 to TRBJ2-7; a tentative D call is TRBD1 (7 bases match). This receptor was obtained from a woman aged 25 to 39 in good health. The CDR3 sequence is CTSCRSGGPNSYEQYF. The DNA sequence is TGTACCAGCTGCCGCTCAGGGGGGCCCAATTCCTACGAGCAGTACTTC. The variable domain in full, with residues beyond the CDR3 obtained from the reference TRBV7-2 and TRBJ2-7 genes, is GAGVSQSPSNKVTEKGKDVELRCDPISGHTALYWYRQSLGQGLEFLIYFQGNSAPDKSGLPSDRFSAERTGGSVSTLTIQRTQQEDSAVYLCTSCRSGGPNSYEQYFGPGTRLTVT.